This note documents a single T cell receptor (beta chain) sequence. This clonotype occurred many times. Which antigen it targets is not known. It has no much larger one-base neighbor in the sample; base qualities were not kept. Reading from cysteine to phenylalanine, the CDR3 counts 11 amino acids. Of all the DNA, just the CDR3 is kept, 33 bases in frame from base 1. A distance of 3 bases separates the germline ends of V and J, which lose 5 bases and 5 bases respectively. The treatment or condition tag for this specimen amounts to: live attenuated yellow fever vaccine strain. At each blood-draw timepoint, two biological replicates of bulk PBMCs were collected. A standard Ficoll-Paque protocol was used to isolate PBMCs from peripheral blood. RNA was extracted with TriZol from bulk PBMCs, CD4 and CD8 fractions, and dextramer-positive and dextramer-negative fractions. TCR cDNA was synthesized by 5'RACE template switching, through which a universal primer site and unique molecular identifiers were introduced. cDNA synthesis was primed from both the TCR alpha and TCR beta constant segments. Library amplification involved two PCR steps, and the second step added sample barcodes and sequencing adapters. Sequencing of libraries was done on Illumina HiSeq 2500 (2x100 bp) or NovaSeq (2x150 bp). The authors' analysis ran thus. Demultiplexing of reads and collapsing into UMI consensus sequences were performed with MIGEC, and V(D)J alignment was carried out with MiXCR. Using edgeR on replicate PBMC samples, clonotypes were called vaccine-responding if FDR was below 0.01 and the log2 fold change was above 5 up to day 15. CD4 or CD8 identity was assigned to each bulk clonotype according to whether the clonotype was present at higher abundance in the sequenced CD4 repertoire or the sequenced CD8 repertoire. The public reads were run again by TCRdb, first through fastp at Q25 and then through MiXCR, and only productive beta chains were kept. One record per CDR3 amino acid sequence lists the most common genes and DNA. For this entry, the V and J calls and clone size follow TCRdb and not the study's own pipeline. For this sample there are around 340,000 distinct CDR3 sequences; 8.7% appear just once. Approximately 19% of the sample belongs to the ten largest clones.

This entry comes from a study of T cells after yellow fever vaccination (dated by TCRdb to the late 2010s). For the wider study: The SMART-Seq v4 Ultra Low Input RNA kit was used to prepare libraries from fractions with low cell numbers. To track T-cell clones before and after primary and booster YFV17D yellow fever vaccination, bulk TCR alpha and beta repertoires were sequenced longitudinally. Two healthy male donors, one aged 18 to 29 and one aged 30 to 40 years, were included in the cohort. Blood was collected at multiple timepoints before and after primary and secondary immunization, and bulk PBMC replicates and cell subsets were isolated.

Summary of the overall study and its limitations: Computational filtering was needed because FACS-sorted repertoires could contain abundant contaminating clonotypes from the bulk population. Only a couple of donors were included in the study, so the extent to which the findings can be generalized is limited. A small fraction of clonotypes appeared in both the CD4 and CD8 compartments, likely as a result of convergent recombination. After the booster, most clones that had expanded after primary vaccination were detected again (around 97% of CD4 and roughly 86% of CD8), suggesting broad maintenance of memory. Compared with the primary T-cell response, the secondary T-cell response was weaker but faster, peaking on day 5 rather than day 15.

The sequence came from a man aged 18 to 35 who received the YFV17D yellow fever vaccine. The sample here was PBMCs, taken on the day of the first yellow fever vaccination. The chain employs TRBV12-3 or TRBV12-4 and TRBJ1-4; too little of a D gene remains to name it. The bases are TGTGCCAGCAGTAAGAATGAAAAACTGTTTTTT. This sequence encodes CASSKNEKLFF.